This TCR beta chain was captured in a study of blood T cell repertoires in COVID-19. Generated by immunoSEQ multiplex PCR, the TCRdb table keeps only in-frame clones and is missing some. The sample has roughly 140,000 clones, over 70% seen once. The CDR3 covers 16 residues. Germline V gene lookup returns CDR1 SGHAT and CDR2 FQNNGV. V shed 5 bases and J 5 bases; nucleotides not matched to a gene: 8. The receptor was isolated from a man between 45 and 60 years old with active or convalescent COVID-19. The V call is TRBV11-2, the J call TRBJ2-3; 12 bases agree with TRBD2. The sample consisted of peripheral blood. The chain's CDR3 is CASSHPTSGRLDTQYF. The CDR3 bases are TGTGCCAGCAGCCACCCGACTAGCGGGAGACTAGATACGCAGTATTTT.